Each of the 24 T cell receptor beta chains below was sequenced from the same sample in a study of CD8 T cells in Susac syndrome (dated 2019 in TCRdb). Library preparation employed the immunoSEQ multiplex PCR assay. RNA was extracted using the RNeasy kit, and about 0.5 to 1 microgram was reverse transcribed with random hexamers. TCRdb reprocessed the public reads (quality trimming at Q25 with fastp, clone calling with MiXCR) and kept in-frame beta chains. Each entry merges the rows of one CDR3 protein and shows their most common DNA and genes. The sample table contains approximately 220,000 distinct CDR3 sequences; only one count was recorded for around nine tenths of them. Of the sample, approximately 0.13% is held by the ten largest clones. The material sequenced was CD8+ T cells from PBMCs. These receptors were obtained from a human donor with multiple sclerosis.

The rearrangement uses TRBV5-6 and TRBJ1-1; a possible D gene is TRBD1 (6 bases). This CDR3 comprises 14 residues. Germline-derived CDR1 and CDR2 are SGHDT and YYEEEE. Trimming shortened V by 2 bases and J by 3 bases, and 11 bases separated the two germline ends. The CDR3 sequence is CASSFWGRDTEAFF. CDR3 in DNA: TGTGCCAGCAGCTTTTGGGGGCGCGACACTGAAGCTTTCTTT. Filled out from reference TRBV5-6 and TRBJ1-1, the complete variable domain reads DAGVTQSPTHLIKTRGQQVTLRCSPKSGHDTVSWYQQALGQGPQFIFQYYEEEERQRGNFPDRFSGHQFPNYSSELNVNALLLGDSALYLCASSFWGRDTEAFFGQGTRLTVV.

This sequence joins TRBV20-1 and TRBJ1-3, with no clear D. With 5 bases removed from V and 0 bases from J, the gap between germline ends came to 11 bases. Germline CDR1 is DFQATT and CDR2 is SNEGSKA (reference sequence). The CDR3 is 14 amino acids. CDR3 sequence reads: CSASDPYSGNTIYF. In DNA, the CDR3 is TGCAGTGCTTCCGACCCCTACTCTGGAAACACCATATATTTT.

This clonotype was counted a single time. The chain combines TRBV2 with TRBJ2-1; 8 bases map to TRBD2. This CDR3 has 16 amino acids. V dropped 1 base and J dropped 5; count of bases not matched to a gene: 7. The germline V gene encodes CDR1 SNHLY and CDR2 FYNNEI. For the CDR3, the DNA is TGTGCCAGCAGTGAAGTAATGAGCGGGAGAAACAATGAGCAGTTCTTC. It encodes CASSEVMSGRNNEQFF.

This chain joins TRBV29-1 and TRBJ2-3; TRBD1 matches 7 bases. Trimming cost V 6 bases and J 0 bases; bases outside gene matches: 3. This CDR3 is built from 13 residues. In germline, CDR1 is SQVTM, CDR2 ANQGSEA. The CDR3 bases are TGCAGCGTCGACAGGGAAAGCACAGATACGCAGTATTTT. Translating it yields CSVDRESTDTQYF.

The V call is TRBV6-2 or TRBV6-3, the J call TRBJ2-7, with 7 positions matching TRBD2. The CDR3 is 12 amino acids. J lost 0 bases, V lost 8 bases, and 1 base had no gene match. Germline V gene data show CDR1 as MNHEY and CDR2 as SVGEGT. The DNA of the CDR3 is TGTGCCAGCGGGGGGGTCTCCTACGAGCAGTACTTC. Protein sequence: CASGGVSYEQYF.

This clonotype was observed a single time. This chain uses TRBV3-1 with TRBJ2-3; 8 bases are shared with TRBD1. The CDR3 runs 15 residues. In germline, CDR1 is LGHDT, CDR2 YNNKEL (reference sequence). The J segment lost 3 bases and the V segment lost 7 bases, leaving 9 bases of the junction unmatched. This CDR3 reads CASTRTGKMTDTQYF. In nucleotides, the CDR3 is TGTGCCAGCACAAGGACAGGGAAGATGACAGATACGCAGTATTTT.

In this sample, this clonotype turned up a few times. V gene TRBV5-4 combines with J gene TRBJ1-2; D not resolved. This CDR3 region has 14 residues. The germline gives CDR1 SGHNT, CDR2 YYREEE (reference sequence). The V gene lost 1 base and the J gene lost 4 bases, with 11 bases spanning the gap. This chain's CDR3 is CASSLKGFIYGYTF. The CDR3 DNA reads TGTGCCAGCAGCTTGAAAGGATTTATCTATGGCTACACCTTC.

This chain's CDR3 is CASSRPGDTEAFF. CDR3 coding DNA: TGTGCCAGCAGCCGCCCAGGGGACACTGAAGCTTTCTTT. The V and J genes are TRBV11-2 and TRBJ1-1, with D possibly matching TRBD1 (6 bases). Trimming cost V 5 bases and J 3 bases, with 10 bases left between them. This CDR3 is 13 amino acids long. CDR1 and CDR2 (germline): SGHAT, FQNNGV.

The chain carries TRBV12-3 or TRBV12-4 and TRBJ2-7, with TRBD1 as a possible D gene (7 bases). The CDR3 runs 15 residues. Trimming left V 3 bases short and J 0 bases short, with 12 bases between. This CDR3 reads CASSFGGGNSYEQYF. Written as DNA, the CDR3 is TGTGCCAGCAGTTTCGGAGGGGGCAACTCCTACGAGCAGTACTTC.

Turning to this clonotype: Because it lacks the conserved phenylalanine or tryptophan at the end, this CDR3 is likely a read error. The chain joins TRBV30 to TRBJ2-1, with 9 bases matching TRBD2. V lost 2 bases, J lost 0 bases, and 5 bases stayed unmatched. This CDR3 region has 16 residues. In germline, CDR1 is GTSNPN, CDR2 SVGIG (reference sequence). This CDR3 reads CAWSSLSGGSYNEQFL. The CDR3 DNA sequence: TGTGCCTGGAGTTCGCTTAGCGGGGGCTCCTACAATGAGCAGTTCCTC.

The genes are TRBV19 and TRBJ1-1, with no clear D. V was cut by 4 bases and J by 4 bases, with 10 bases left in between. CDR1 and CDR2 (germline): LNHDA, SQIVND (reference sequence). The CDR3 has 13 amino acids. DNA of the CDR3: TGTGCCAGTAGTAGGGGTTACGGCACTGAAGCTTTCTTT. Protein product: CASSRGYGTEAFF.

This sequence joins TRBV20-1 and TRBJ2-7; 7 bases align to TRBD1. This CDR3 has 15 residues. V lost 4 bases to trimming and J lost 0 bases; unmatched junction nucleotides: 9. Germline CDR1 reads DFQATT; CDR2 reads SNEGSKA (reference sequence). The CDR3: CSAKIDRASSYEQYF. CDR3 coding DNA: TGCAGTGCTAAAATAGACAGGGCAAGCTCCTACGAGCAGTACTTC.

The CDR3 is CASSPGGREYF. Written as DNA, the CDR3 is TGTGCCAGCAGCCCCGGGGGCAGGGAGTACTTC. The gene calls are TRBV4-2 and TRBJ2-7; possibly TRBD1 or TRBD2 for D (6 bases each). There are 11 residues in the CDR3. The ends were cut back, 4 bases at V and 11 bases at J, with 12 bases in the middle. Germline V gives CDR1 LGHNA, CDR2 YNFKEQ.

V is TRBV20-1 and J is TRBJ2-3; either TRBD1 or TRBD2 may fit D (5 bases each). V was trimmed by 3 bases and J by 2 bases, leaving 21 bases between them. Germline V lookup: CDR1 DFQATT, CDR2 SNEGSKA (reference sequence). The CDR3 totals 17 residues. The CDR3 bases are TGCAGTGCTAGGCCGGGACCCGCAGACGACACCACAGATACGCAGTATTTT. It yields the protein CSARPGPADDTTDTQYF.

The rearrangement uses TRBV7-2 and TRBJ2-2; D perhaps matches TRBD2 (5 bases). The CDR3 consists of 14 residues. In germline, CDR1 is SGHTA, CDR2 FQGNSA. Trimming stripped 7 bases from V and 8 bases from J, with 17 bases between. The CDR3 coding sequence is TGTGCCAGCAACTACGGACTGAGTATGGGGGAGCTGTTTTTT. Translating it yields CASNYGLSMGELFF.

The chain carries TRBV29-1 and TRBJ1-2; weak D call: TRBD1 (6 bases). Per the germline V gene, CDR1 is SQVTM and CDR2 is ANQGSEA. This CDR3 contains 13 residues. V was shortened by 6 bases and J by 2 bases, with 13 bases between the two germline ends. Here the CDR3 DNA reads TGCAGCGTCACCCGGACAGTCAACTATGGCTACACCTTC. The encoded protein is CSVTRTVNYGYTF.

The V gene is TRBV15, the J gene TRBJ2-5, with TRBD2 matching 11 bases. The germline V gene has CDR1 LNHNV and CDR2 YYDKDF (reference sequence). This CDR3 has 15 amino acids. Unmatched junction bases numbered 5, after V lost 5 bases and J lost 3 bases. CDR3 DNA: TGTGCCACCAGCGGTAGCGGGGGGGCCGAAGAGACCCAGTACTTC. Its protein is CATSGSGGAEETQYF.

The chain recombines TRBV25-1 with TRBJ2-3, with no clear D. Trimming shortened V by 3 bases and J by 5 bases, and 6 bases separated the two germline ends. Germline V gene data show CDR1 as MGHDK and CDR2 as SYGVNS. The CDR3 contains 12 residues. The CDR3 bases are TGTGCCAGCAGTGATTATGGAGATACGCAGTATTTT. Protein: CASSDYGDTQYF.

This chain connects TRBV27 to TRBJ2-5; unclear D gene. Germline lookup yields CDR1 MNHEY and CDR2 SMNVEV (reference sequence). This CDR3 is 13 amino acids long. V shed 5 bases and J shed 5 bases, with 12 bases lying between them. The CDR3 reads CASSPSPRETQYF. CDR3 DNA sequence: TGTGCCAGCAGTCCGTCCCCGAGGGAGACCCAGTACTTC.

V and J are TRBV7-2 and TRBJ2-3, with D possibly being TRBD2 (5 bases). The V gene's germline CDR1 is SGHTA and CDR2 FQGNSA. The V end lost 6 bases, the J end lost 0 bases, and 13 bases lay between the germline ends. The CDR3 spans 15 residues. The CDR3 coding sequence is TGTGCCAGCAGTTACAGCGGATTTAGCACAGATACGCAGTATTTT. This codes for CASSYSGFSTDTQYF.

Only a few counts were recorded for this clonotype. The chain employs TRBV7-9 and TRBJ2-7; either TRBD1 or TRBD2 may fit D (5 bases each). CDR3 length: 15 amino acids. Trimming took off 4 bases at V and 6 bases at J, with 19 bases between the two ends. Germline V gene sequence: CDR1 SEHNR, CDR2 FQNEAQ (reference sequence). This CDR3 reads CASSSRSGRGSEQYF. The CDR3 DNA is TGTGCCAGCAGCTCGCGCAGCGGTCGGGGCAGCGAGCAGTACTTC.

V usage is TRBV4-2 and J usage is TRBJ1-2, with a weak D call TRBD1 (5 bases). The CDR3 extends over 13 amino acids. V was shortened by 0 bases and J by 8 bases, with 10 bases between the two germline ends. Looked up from germline, CDR1 is LGHNA and CDR2 is YNFKEQ. CDR3 sequence: CASSQEGTEGYTF. The CDR3 nucleotides are TGTGCCAGCAGCCAAGAGGGGACGGAGGGCTACACCTTC.

This sequence joins TRBV6-2 or TRBV6-3 and TRBJ2-3; a weak D match, TRBD1 (5 bases). V shed 0 bases and J shed 6 bases, with 19 bases lying between them. Germline CDR1 reads MNHEY; CDR2 reads SVGEGT. The CDR3 runs 17 residues. This CDR3 is CASSYSRQGQGWDTQYF. As DNA, the CDR3 is TGTGCCAGCAGTTACTCACGCCAGGGTCAAGGTTGGGATACGCAGTATTTT.

The chain is built from TRBV4-2 and TRBJ1-2, with D maybe TRBD1 (5 bases). Deletions cut 0 bases from V and 8 bases from J, with 13 bases between. In germline, CDR1 is LGHNA, CDR2 YNFKEQ. The CDR3 has 14 residues. CDR3 sequence: CASSQDVGTRGYTF. The CDR3, as DNA: TGTGCCAGCAGCCAAGATGTCGGGACGCGGGGCTACACCTTC.